Following are 32 T cell receptor beta chains from one sample sequenced in a study of cytomegalovirus exposure and HLA in healthy donors. The study ran its PCR with 60 Vbeta and 13 Jbeta primers. Assay: immunoSEQ multiplex PCR; the TCRdb copy retains only in-frame clones and omits some. The sample shows about 98,000 clones, 70% of them seen only once. The sample taken for sequencing was PBMCs. These receptors all stem from a man aged 50 to 60 in good health and CMV-seronegative.

The chain is built from TRBV4-1 and TRBJ2-1; 9 positions match TRBD2. V shed 6 bases and J 6 bases; nucleotides not matched to a gene: 3. Germline loops: CDR1 MGHRA, CDR2 YSYEKL. This CDR3 has 13 amino acids. The chain's CDR3 is CASSFSGSNEQFF. The CDR3 DNA reads as TGCGCCAGCAGTTTTAGCGGGAGCAATGAGCAGTTCTTC.

There are a few counts of this clone. The chain carries TRBV4-1 and TRBJ2-7; TRBD2 agrees at 11 bases. The CDR3 totals 16 residues. Germline lookup yields CDR1 MGHRA and CDR2 YSYEKL. V shed 1 base, J shed 2 bases, and the junction held 4 bases outside the gene matches. CDR3 sequence: CASSQGGTSGTYEQYF. The DNA for the CDR3 is TGCGCCAGCAGCCAAGGGGGGACTAGCGGAACCTACGAGCAGTACTTC.

V is TRBV4-1 and J is TRBJ1-4; D perhaps matches TRBD1 (6 bases). Germline V gene lookup returns CDR1 MGHRA and CDR2 YSYEKL. V was pared by 1 base and J by 0 bases, with 6 bases between. CDR3 size: 15 residues. Here the CDR3 reads CASSQGTATNEKLFF. CDR3 DNA: TGCGCCAGCAGCCAAGGGACAGCAACTAATGAAAAACTGTTTTTT.

This chain links TRBV5-4 with TRBJ2-1; a possible D gene is TRBD1 (6 bases). This CDR3 region has 17 residues. Germline V gives CDR1 SGHNT, CDR2 YYREEE (reference sequence). With 6 bases removed from V and 4 bases from J, the gap between germline ends came to 23 bases. The CDR3 nucleotides read TGTGCCAGCAAGCTAGGGAATACAGGGTTGGGTTACAATGAGCAGTTCTTC. It encodes CASKLGNTGLGYNEQFF.

To note about this clone: Other DNA variants within this sample encode the same CDR3. The genes are TRBV18 and TRBJ1-2; 9 bases are shared with TRBD1. V trimming: 2 bases; J trimming: 5 bases; junction bases outside the gene matches: 6. Germline CDR1 is KGHSH and CDR2 is LQKENI. The CDR3 runs to 15 residues. DNA of the CDR3: TGTGCCAGCTCACCAGAGACAGGGGGAGAGTATGGCTACACCTTC. Translated: CASSPETGGEYGYTF.

The rearrangement uses TRBV5-1 and TRBJ1-2; TRBD1 matches at 10 bases. The CDR3 length is 17 residues. V lost 0 bases and J lost 6; bases outside the gene matches: 11. CDR1 is SGHRS and CDR2 is YFSETQ in the germline V gene. CDR3 DNA sequence: TGCGCCAGCAGCTTGGAGGCGGGGGACAGGGGAGCGCATGGCTACACCTTC. This codes for CASSLEAGDRGAHGYTF.

The chain couples TRBV2 to TRBJ2-2; TRBD1 is a possible D gene (6 bases). Germline CDR1 reads SNHLY; CDR2 reads FYNNEI. V was pared by 4 bases and J by 5 bases, with 11 bases between. CDR3 length: 14 residues. Written as DNA, the CDR3 is TGTGCCAGCAGTGCCGGGACAAGGACCGGGGAGCTGTTTTTT. It encodes CASSAGTRTGELFF.

V is TRBV7-2 and J is TRBJ2-5, with D possibly being TRBD2 (5 bases). The DNA matches TRBJ2-7 better at its end, which makes the J call doubtful. Germline V gene data show CDR1 as SGHTA and CDR2 as FQGNSA. This CDR3 comprises 15 residues. This CDR3 reads CASSWGAAGSYEQYF. The CDR3 region has the DNA TGTGCCAGCAGCTGGGGAGCCGCGGGCTCCTACGAGCAGTACTTC.

The rearrangement uses TRBV29-1 and TRBJ1-1; 7 nucleotides line up with TRBD1. The V and J ends lost 7 bases and 4 bases, in that order; junction bases with no gene match: 6. The CDR3 contains 12 residues. CDR1 SQVTM and CDR2 ANQGSEA come from the germline V gene. The CDR3 sequence: CSGGGWGTEAFF. In DNA form, the CDR3 reads TGCAGCGGAGGGGGCTGGGGCACTGAAGCTTTCTTT. Combining the CDR3 with reference TRBV29-1 and TRBJ1-1 gives the whole variable domain SAVISQKPSRDICQRGTSLTIQCQVDSQVTMMFWYRQQPGQSLTLIATANQGSEATYESGFVIDKFPISRPNLTFSTLTVSNMSPEDSSIYLCSGGGWGTEAFFGQGTRLTVV.

This clone came up a few times. The V gene is TRBV19, the J gene TRBJ2-2; TRBD2 agrees at 7 bases. V lost 2 bases and J lost 6; bases outside the gene matches: 15. Germline lookup yields CDR1 LNHDA and CDR2 SQIVND (reference sequence). This CDR3 has 18 residues. The CDR3 DNA reads as TGTGCCAGTAGTATATGGACCGCGGGCGGGGGAAAGTCCGGGGAGCTGTTTTTT. Translation: CASSIWTAGGGKSGELFF.

The CDR3 bases are TGTGCCATCAGTGGGGTGACACCGACAGGGGGTCCGTACGAGCAGTACTTC. It translates to CAISGVTPTGGPYEQYF. This chain connects TRBV10-3 to TRBJ2-7; TRBD1 aligns across 9 bases. CDR1 and CDR2 (germline): ENHRY, SYGVKD. This CDR3 spans 17 amino acids. Losses at the gene ends were 4 bases for V and 4 bases for J; bases not matched to a gene: 14.

The chain employs TRBV5-1 and TRBJ1-4; 9 positions match TRBD1. V dropped 2 bases and J dropped 5; count of bases not matched to a gene: 4. Per germline, CDR1 SGHRS and CDR2 YFSETQ. The CDR3 is 15 amino acids. The CDR3 DNA reads as TGCGCCAGCAGCTTTCCTGGGACAGGGAATGAAAAACTGTTTTTT. This codes for CASSFPGTGNEKLFF.

The chain joins TRBV10-2 to TRBJ2-5; TRBD2 matches at 8 bases. V trimming: 4 bases; J trimming: 3 bases; junction bases outside the gene matches: 4. This CDR3 is built from 14 residues. Germline V gene data show CDR1 as WSHSY and CDR2 as SAAADI. The chain's CDR3 is CASSGRGGKETQYF. In DNA, the CDR3 is TGCGCCAGCAGTGGTCGGGGGGGAAAAGAGACCCAGTACTTC.

J is TRBJ2-1 and V is TRBV5-8; 10 bases align to TRBD2. V was pared by 4 bases and J by 0 bases, with 7 bases of the junction left unmatched. The CDR3 totals 17 residues. Germline V lookup: CDR1 SGHTS, CDR2 YDEGEE. CDR3 loop: CASSRRTSGSSYNEQFF. CDR3 nucleotides: TGTGCCAGCAGCCGCCGGACTAGCGGTAGCTCCTACAATGAGCAGTTCTTC.

The chain uses TRBV7-6 and TRBJ1-1; D gene unclear. CDR1 is SGHVS and CDR2 is FNYEAQ in the germline V gene. The CDR3 covers 13 residues. Between the trimmed V and J ends, which lost 6 bases and 5 bases, there was a span of 13 bases. The CDR3 region has the DNA TGTGCCAGCAGGCTAGAGGATGGGACTGAAGCTTTCTTT. It codes for CASRLEDGTEAFF.

The rearrangement links TRBV5-1 to TRBJ2-7, with 7 positions matching TRBD1. Trimming at V came to 3 bases and at J to 3 bases, leaving 9 bases not matched to a gene. The CDR3 is 15 residues long. From germline, CDR1 is SGHRS and CDR2 YFSETQ. The chain's CDR3 is CASSSLTGRGYEQYF. Here the CDR3 DNA reads TGCGCCAGCAGCTCCCTGACAGGGCGAGGCTACGAGCAGTACTTC.

The chain links TRBV4-1 to TRBJ1-4; the D gene is possibly TRBD1 (6 bases). The CDR3 spans 16 residues. V dropped 4 bases and J dropped 8 bases, with 20 bases sitting between them. Germline lookup yields CDR1 MGHRA and CDR2 YSYEKL. This chain's CDR3 is CASSPSAGAHGEKLFF. The CDR3 DNA follows: TGCGCCAGCAGCCCCTCAGCGGGGGCGCATGGCGAAAAACTGTTTTTT.

The V call is TRBV29-1, the J call TRBJ2-1; weak D call: TRBD2 (6 bases). Trimming shortened V by 0 bases and J by 6 bases, and 18 bases separated the two germline ends. CDR3 length: 16 amino acids. Germline-derived CDR1 and CDR2 are SQVTM and ANQGSEA. DNA for the CDR3: TGCAGCGTTGAAGACGGGGCGGGGTGGCTGGTCAATGAGCAGTTCTTC. This sequence encodes CSVEDGAGWLVNEQFF.

The chain has TRBV4-1 and TRBJ2-1; 8 bases agree with TRBD2. In germline, CDR1 is MGHRA, CDR2 YSYEKL. V was clipped by 1 base and J by 4 bases; unmatched bases: 9. The CDR3 totals 17 residues. The CDR3 nucleotides read TGCGCCAGCAGCCAAGCGGCGAGCGGGGGCGAGTACAATGAGCAGTTCTTC. It is translated as CASSQAASGGEYNEQFF.

Only a few counts were recorded for this clone. V gene TRBV21-1 combines with J gene TRBJ1-1; the table's TRBD1 call for D was not verified on the DNA. TRBV21-1 is annotated as a pseudogene. CDR3 length: 15 residues. CDR3 in amino acids: CASSKVRGWAGRAFF. The CDR3 DNA follows: TGTGCCAGCAGCAAAGTTAGGGGTTGGGCCGGCAGAGCTTTCTTT.

This clone has just a few counts. The rearrangement links TRBV6-1 to TRBJ2-3; 8 bases are shared with TRBD1. Losses at the gene ends were 4 bases for V and 5 bases for J; bases not matched to a gene: 8. Germline V gives CDR1 MNHNS, CDR2 SASEGT. The CDR3 spans 15 residues. CDR3 sequence reads: CASSVGQGGIDTQYF. DNA for the CDR3: TGTGCCAGCAGTGTCGGACAGGGTGGGATAGATACGCAGTATTTT.

The rearrangement links TRBV29-1 to TRBJ2-5; 7 bases are a match to TRBD1. Judging by the DNA end, TRBJ2-7 fits better; the J call may be wrong. This CDR3 comprises 12 residues. CDR1 is SQVTM, CDR2 ANQGSEA, per germline. The CDR3 loop is CSVLTGPGEQYF. The CDR3 DNA reads as TGCAGCGTTCTGACAGGGCCCGGCGAGCAGTACTTC.

This rearrangement joins TRBV2 to TRBJ1-2, with 8 bases fitting TRBD1. V lost 5 bases and J lost 6; bases outside the gene matches: 11. CDR3 length: 15 residues. CDR1 and CDR2 from the germline V gene are SNHLY and FYNNEI. Here the CDR3 DNA reads TGTGCCAGCAGTTATTTAGGACAGGGAGGGGATGGCTACACCTTC. Translating gives CASSYLGQGGDGYTF. The full variable domain, its missing parts supplied by reference TRBV2 and TRBJ1-2, is EPEVTQTPSHQVTQMGQEVILRCVPISNHLYFYWYRQILGQKVEFLVSFYNNEISEKSEIFDDQFSVERPDGSNFTLKIRSTKLEDSAMYFCASSYLGQGGDGYTFGSGTRLTVV.

This clone was observed a few times. V usage is TRBV6-1 and J usage is TRBJ1-1, with D possibly TRBD1 on 5 matching bases. Trimming removed 2 bases from V and 0 bases from J, with 13 bases in between. The CDR3 totals 16 residues. From germline, CDR1 is MNHNS and CDR2 SASEGT. The CDR3 coding sequence is TGTGCCAGCAGTGAATATAAAGGGGCCCTGAACACTGAAGCTTTCTTT. Protein sequence: CASSEYKGALNTEAFF.

The CDR3 sequence: CASSRLPTEILTDTQYF. CDR3 bases: TGCGCCAGCAGCCGTCTCCCTACCGAGATACTCACAGATACGCAGTATTTT. The chain couples TRBV5-1 to TRBJ2-3; the D is unclear. The CDR3 runs to 17 residues. V shed 4 bases and J shed 2 bases, with 20 bases lying between them. Germline CDR1 is SGHRS and CDR2 is YFSETQ.

The rearrangement links TRBV27 to TRBJ2-7; TRBD1 aligns across 10 bases. Germline loops: CDR1 MNHEY, CDR2 SMNVEV (reference sequence). CDR3 size: 14 residues. The V gene end was trimmed by 8 bases and the J gene end by 5 bases; junction bases not matched to a gene: 9. CDR3 bases: TGTGCCAGCGGAACGACAGGGGGCTTTCACGAGCAGTACTTC. Amino acids: CASGTTGGFHEQYF.

The chain has TRBV18 and TRBJ1-1, with TRBD1 as a possible D gene (6 bases). V was pared by 0 bases and J by 8 bases, with 10 bases between. This CDR3 region has 13 residues. Germline CDR1 and CDR2: KGHSH and LQKENI. CDR3 sequence: CASSPPGAWEAFF. DNA of the CDR3: TGTGCCAGCTCACCACCGGGGGCATGGGAAGCTTTCTTT.

The chain carries TRBV7-6 and TRBJ2-2, with 12 bases identical to TRBD2. Losses at the gene ends were 2 bases for V and 4 bases for J; bases not matched to a gene: 11. This CDR3 comprises 19 residues. Germline CDR1 and CDR2: SGHVS and FNYEAQ. CDR3 protein: CASSLPRLAGEVSTGELFF. CDR3 nucleotides: TGTGCCAGCAGCTTACCTCGACTAGCGGGGGAAGTGAGCACCGGGGAGCTGTTTTTT. Filled out from reference TRBV7-6 and TRBJ2-2, the complete variable domain reads GAGVSQSPRYKVTKRGQDVALRCDPISGHVSLYWYRQALGQGPEFLTYFNYEAQQDKSGLPNDRFSAERPEGSISTLTIQRTEQRDSAMYRCASSLPRLAGEVSTGELFFGEGSRLTVL.

In its sample, this clone was seen a few times. The V call is TRBV18, the J call TRBJ1-2; D is uncertain. This CDR3 has 15 amino acids. V was cut by 2 bases and J by 4 bases, with 14 bases left in between. The germline CDR1 and CDR2 sequences are KGHSH and LQKENI. DNA for the CDR3: TGTGCCAGCTCACCAGTGAGTCAGGCGACCTATGGCTACACCTTC. Translating gives CASSPVSQATYGYTF.

This sequence joins TRBV7-8 and TRBJ1-2; D ambiguous. V lost 5 bases and J 1 base, leaving 14 bases between the germline ends. CDR1 is SGHVS and CDR2 is FQNEAQ in the germline V gene. The CDR3 extends over 15 amino acids. This CDR3 reads CASSGYGRVNYGYTF. The CDR3 region has the DNA TGTGCCAGCAGCGGGTATGGGCGGGTTAACTATGGCTACACCTTC.

J is TRBJ2-5 and V is TRBV9; 14 bases are shared with TRBD2. In germline, CDR1 is SGDLS, CDR2 YYNGEE. The CDR3 is made up of 18 amino acids. V was pared by 4 bases and J by 5 bases, with 13 bases of the junction left unmatched. The CDR3 is CASSQRLAGGLLRETQYF. The DNA of the CDR3 is TGTGCCAGCAGCCAACGACTAGCGGGAGGGCTTCTACGGGAGACCCAGTACTTC.

The rearrangement joins TRBV27 to TRBJ2-7; D not resolved. Germline V gene lookup returns CDR1 MNHEY and CDR2 SMNVEV (reference sequence). The CDR3 covers 13 residues. V gave up 4 bases and J gave up 3 bases, with 10 bases separating them. Here the CDR3 reads CASSSDIGYEQYF. CDR3 nucleotide sequence: TGTGCCAGCAGTTCTGACATAGGCTACGAGCAGTACTTC.